This T cell receptor (beta chain) was obtained from a study of blood T cell repertoires in COVID-19. Study summary: Some COVID-19 samples were acute and others convalescent; all came from the United States, Italy and Spain. T cells, B-cell-depleted T cells, or PBMCs supplied cDNA or gDNA.

Original methodology: From reference gene primer amplification, estimates of nucleated cell counts were derived. Clones were sequenced by immunoSEQ multiplex PCR, and TCRdb holds only the in-frame ones, with some missing. That table furnishes V, J and clone size, whereas the DNA furnished D and trimming. This sample has around 100,000 clones, with more than 75% found just once. This receptor was taken from a man younger than 45 in a cohort sampled during active COVID-19. The sample was peripheral blood.

In DNA, the CDR3 is TGTGCCAGCAGTCCCGGGACTAGCGGGGGACAGACCCAGTACTTC. Translating it yields CASSPGTSGGQTQYF. This chain uses TRBV27 with TRBJ2-5; TRBD2 agrees at 14 bases. The germline gives CDR1 MNHEY, CDR2 SMNVEV (reference sequence). This CDR3 region has 15 residues. V shed 5 bases, J shed 6 bases, and the junction held 5 bases outside the gene matches.